This T cell receptor (beta chain) came from a study of T cell responses to AZD1222 COVID-19 vaccine. Sequenced by immunoSEQ multiplex PCR; TCRdb stores in-frame clones only, minus some. The sample shows some 110,000 clones, 88% of them seen only once. Concerning this clone itself: The antigen is unknown.

The germline V gene encodes CDR1 SEHNR and CDR2 FQNEAQ (reference sequence). This CDR3 contains 15 residues. Study-wide points: Females outnumbered males among donors, who were mostly white British; clonal diversity was possibly underestimated. At study baseline, merely several AZD1222 recipients were seropositive. An increase in Spike-specific TCR breadth and depth was observed after two AZD1222 doses. Along spike, vaccine-associated CD4 TCRs were found throughout, with dominance at 160-218 and 743-854.

The V and J genes are TRBV7-9 and TRBJ2-3; maybe TRBD2 (6 bases). This sequence was found in an adult in good health. This specimen consisted of peripheral blood, obtained on day 0 of AZD1222 vaccination. The CDR3 region is CSVLEGGKGTDTQYF. The CDR3 DNA sequence: TGTTCCGTACTGGAGGGAGGAAAAGGGACAGATACGCAGTATTTT. The complete variable domain, with remaining parts taken from reference TRBV7-9 and TRBJ2-3, reads DTGVSQNPRHKITKRGQNVTFRCDPISEHNRLYWYRQTLGQGPEFLTYFQNEAQLEKSRLLSDRFSAERPKGSFSTLEIQRTEQGDSAMYLCSVLEGGKGTDTQYFGPGTRLTVL.